This TCR beta chain was found in a study of blood T cell repertoires in COVID-19. Study-level information: From the United States, Italy and Spain came samples of acute and convalescent COVID-19.

Enrollees, about 18 to 95 years old, lived in about two dozen US areas. Per the original data handling: Estimation of nucleated cell counts relied on the amplification of reference gene primers. TCRdb's table, derived via immunoSEQ multiplex PCR, lists solely in-frame clones and lacks some. V, J and clone size derive from that table, while D and trimming were established from the DNA sequence. The sample consists of approximately 210,000 clones, around 90% of them appearing once. The CDR3 is made up of 15 amino acids. V was pared by 5 bases and J by 8 bases, with 14 bases of the junction left unmatched. Germline CDR1 SGHTA, CDR2 FQGNSA.

The TCR comes from a woman between 45 and 65 years old with acute COVID-19. This rearrangement joins TRBV7-2 to TRBJ1-2, with 7 bases lining up with TRBD1. Material: PBMCs or T cells enriched from blood (not recorded which). The CDR3: CASSLALTGAIGYTF. CDR3 sequence (DNA): TGTGCCAGCAGCCTTGCCCTTACAGGGGCTATAGGCTACACCTTC.